Listed below are T cell receptor beta chains from one sample, sequenced in a study of blood T cells in healthy people across ages. From the 5' RACE reads, TCRdb called clonotypes with MiXCR, one entry per CDR3 protein. This sample has around 970,000 distinct CDR3 sequences, with just over 50% found just once. Source material: blood. These receptors all stem from a woman aged 55-69 years in good health. Both conserved end residues are part of each CDR3. D genes are given only for firm matches. Clone size appears in some rows only: once, few, many, or a class for an expanded clone.

>.|TRBJ1-4|TRBV28|.
CASSGQNEKLFF
TGTGCCAGCAGTGGCCAGAATGAAAAACTGTTTTTT
>.|TRBJ1-5|TRBV28|.
CASRAGSNKPQHF
TGTGCCAGCCGGGCCGGGTCCAATAAGCCCCAGCATTTT
>TRBD2|TRBJ2-1|TRBV28|.
CASIPGSSGSEQFF
TGTGCCAGCATTCCAGGGTCTAGCGGTAGTGAGCAGTTCTTC
>.|TRBJ2-5|TRBV25-1|.
CASSARTRQETQYF
TGTGCCAGCAGTGCCAGGACTCGCCAAGAGACCCAGTACTTC
>.|TRBJ2-5|TRBV6-5|.
CASSYFDAVQETQYF
TGTGCCAGCAGTTACTTCGACGCAGTACAAGAGACCCAGTACTTC
>.|TRBJ2-3|TRBV6-1|.
CASSEEGYSTDTQYF
TGTGCCAGCAGTGAAGAGGGGTACTCCACAGATACGCAGTATTTT
>TRBD1|TRBJ2-3|TRBV7-2|.
CASSLRTGGGDTQYF
TGTGCCAGCAGCTTGAGGACAGGGGGCGGAGATACGCAGTATTTT
>TRBD2|TRBJ2-5|TRBV4-1|few
CASSQPREGKTQYF
TGCGCCAGCAGCCAACCTAGGGAGGGGAAGACCCAGTACTTC
>TRBD1|TRBJ2-4|TRBV29-1|.
CSAQTGPLAKNIQYF
TGCAGCGCCCAGACAGGGCCATTAGCCAAAAACATTCAGTACTTC
>.|TRBJ1-2|TRBV20-1|.
CSALKREGYTF
TGCAGTGCTCTTAAGCGGGAGGGCTACACCTTC
>.|TRBJ2-7|TRBV11-2|.
CASNRDFSISYEQYF
TGTGCCAGCAACAGGGACTTCTCAATCTCCTACGAGCAGTACTTC
>.|TRBJ2-1|TRBV11-3|.
CASSLDGVSSNEQFF
TGTGCCAGCAGCTTAGATGGGGTAAGCTCAAATGAGCAGTTCTTC
>.|TRBJ2-5|TRBV12-3/TRBV12-4|few
CASSGGVTQYF
TGTGCCAGCAGTGGGGGTGTGACCCAGTACTTC
>.|TRBJ1-2|TRBV5-5|few
CASSGSGWGYGYTF
TGTGCCAGCAGCGGGTCAGGGTGGGGCTATGGCTACACCTTC
>.|TRBJ2-3|TRBV27|many
CASSLALAGTDTQYF
TGTGCCAGCAGTTTAGCGCTAGCAGGCACAGATACGCAGTATTTT
>.|TRBJ2-1|TRBV2|.
CASSEIAQFF
TGTGCCAGCAGTGAAATAGCCCAGTTCTTC
>.|TRBJ2-7|TRBV4-3|.
CASSQWRGSSYEQYF
TGCGCCAGCAGCCAGTGGAGGGGAAGCTCCTACGAGCAGTACTTC
>TRBD1|TRBJ2-5|TRBV7-7|.
CASSSDRAGTQYF
TGTGCCAGCAGCTCGGACAGGGCGGGGACCCAGTACTTC
>TRBD2|TRBJ2-3|TRBV2|.
CASSVSGGDTQYF
TGTGCCAGCAGTGTTTCGGGAGGAGATACGCAGTATTTT
>.|TRBJ2-1|TRBV20-1|.
CSTSKRGGLYNEQFF
TGCAGTACCTCGAAGAGGGGGGGGCTCTACAATGAGCAGTTCTTC
>.|TRBJ1-1|TRBV28|.
CASSSFKNTEAFF
TGTGCCAGCAGTTCCTTTAAGAACACTGAAGCTTTCTTT
>TRBD2|TRBJ2-6|TRBV6-2/TRBV6-3|few
CASSLGTSGLLSGANVLTF
TGTGCCAGCAGTTTGGGGACTAGCGGACTCCTCTCTGGGGCCAACGTCCTGACTTTC
>.|TRBJ2-5|TRBV6-2/TRBV6-3|.
CASRGRIQETQYF
TGTGCCAGCAGGGGACGGATTCAAGAGACCCAGTACTTC
>.|TRBJ2-5|TRBV28|.
CASSDGFLETQYF
TGTGCCAGCAGCGATGGATTCCTAGAGACCCAGTACTTC
>TRBD2|TRBJ2-3|TRBV20-1|.
CSANGPGGDTQYF
TGCAGTGCAAACGGGCCGGGGGGAGATACGCAGTATTTT
>.|TRBJ2-7|TRBV7-2|.
CASTLGRGSYEQYF
TGTGCCAGCACCTTGGGGAGAGGGTCCTACGAGCAGTACTTC
>.|TRBJ2-6|TRBV9|.
CARSRNVLTF
TGTGCCAGAAGTCGCAACGTCCTGACTTTC
>.|TRBJ1-5|TRBV5-1|.
CASSPGHLNQPQHF
TGCGCCAGCAGCCCGGGACACCTCAATCAGCCCCAGCATTTT
>TRBD1|TRBJ2-1|TRBV6-4|.
CASRQGAGSVDEQFF
TGTGCCAGCAGGCAGGGGGCTGGTTCCGTTGATGAGCAGTTCTTC
>.|TRBJ2-5|TRBV7-2|many
CASSFGGREETQYF
TGTGCCAGCAGCTTCGGCGGCAGGGAGGAGACCCAGTACTTC
>.|TRBJ2-7|TRBV27|.
CASSRDGRLTYEQYF
TGTGCCAGCAGTAGGGATGGGCGGCTAACCTACGAGCAGTACTTC
>TRBD2|TRBJ2-3|TRBV20-1|few
CSVVGAGGWGTDTQYF
TGCAGTGTGGTAGGAGCGGGAGGATGGGGCACAGATACGCAGTATTTT
>.|TRBJ1-2|TRBV25-1|.
CASSPATPRDRYGYTF
TGTGCCAGCAGCCCCGCGACACCACGGGACCGCTATGGCTACACCTTC
>.|TRBJ2-3|TRBV7-3|.
CASSPWTTYTDTQYF
TGTGCCAGCAGCCCGTGGACAACCTACACAGATACGCAGTATTTT
>.|TRBJ1-5|TRBV3-1|many
CASSQGDQPQHF
TGTGCCAGCAGCCAAGGGGATCAGCCCCAGCATTTT
>.|TRBJ2-3|TRBV28|few
CASKRSSVTSTDTQYF
TGTGCCAGCAAAAGGTCTAGCGTAACTAGCACAGATACGCAGTATTTT
>.|TRBJ1-5|TRBV27|.
CASRNGGIGNQPQHF
TGTGCCAGCCGTAACGGGGGCATTGGCAATCAGCCCCAGCATTTT
>TRBD1|TRBJ1-5|TRBV7-9|.
CASSKDRIDQPQHF
TGTGCCAGCAGCAAGGACAGGATAGATCAGCCCCAGCATTTT
>TRBD1|TRBJ1-2|TRBV2|.
CASSTPGQHYTF
TGTGCCAGCAGCACGCCGGGACAGCACTACACCTTC
>TRBD1|TRBJ2-7|TRBV20-1|.
CSARDPWDREVYEQYF
TGCAGTGCTAGAGATCCCTGGGACAGGGAAGTTTACGAGCAGTACTTC
>.|TRBJ1-1|TRBV12-3/TRBV12-4|few
CASKLVNTEAFF
TGTGCCAGCAAATTGGTGAACACTGAAGCTTTCTTT
>.|TRBJ1-6|TRBV6-5|.
CASSLRTQEPLHF
TGTGCCAGCAGTCTACGTACACAAGAACCCCTCCACTTT
>.|TRBJ2-1|TRBV6-2/TRBV6-3|.
CASSYSRGEQFF
TGTGCCAGCAGTTACAGCAGGGGTGAGCAGTTCTTC
>TRBD1|TRBJ2-7|TRBV20-1|.
CSAREGRTGAIEQYF
TGCAGTGCTAGAGAAGGACGGACAGGGGCTATCGAGCAGTACTTC
>TRBD1|TRBJ2-3|TRBV28|.
CTSSSLQGAADTQYF
TGTACCAGCAGTTCGCTTCAGGGGGCAGCAGATACGCAGTATTTT